This T cell receptor (beta chain) was sequenced in a study of blood T cell repertoires in COVID-19. Here immunoSEQ multiplex PCR was the method, and the copy in TCRdb shows in-frame clones only, minus some. The sample lists about 180,000 clones; about 81% were seen once. CDR1 and CDR2 from the germline V gene are SGDLS and YYNGEE. V lost 1 base to trimming and J lost 2 bases, with 10 bases between them. This CDR3 is 15 amino acids long. The sequencing sample was made of peripheral blood. V and J are TRBV9 and TRBJ1-5; D perhaps matches TRBD1 (5 bases). This sequence was found in an elderly woman with COVID-19, enrolled during active disease. CDR3 protein: CASSVRGRGNQPQHF. For the CDR3, the DNA is TGTGCCAGCAGCGTAAGGGGAAGGGGCAATCAGCCCCAGCATTTT.